This T cell receptor beta chain was documented in a study of identical twins. TCRdb re-called the 5' RACE reads with MiXCR, one entry per CDR3 protein. The sample has fewer than 350,000 distinct CDR3 sequences, about 8.1% seen once. In germline, CDR1 is SEHNR, CDR2 FQNEAQ (reference sequence). The V and J ends lost 1 base and 6 bases, in that order; junction bases with no gene match: 9. The CDR3 runs to 16 residues. These data were also reused for a study on yellow fever vaccine responses in identical twins.

The chain is built from TRBV7-9 and TRBJ2-1; 7 nucleotides line up with TRBD2. Sequenced input: memory (CD45RO+) T cells sorted from blood. This TCR was sampled from a woman under 30 in good health. This CDR3 reads CASSLGGLAARNEQFF. CDR3 nucleotides: TGTGCCAGCAGCTTAGGCGGCCTAGCGGCCCGCAATGAGCAGTTCTTC.